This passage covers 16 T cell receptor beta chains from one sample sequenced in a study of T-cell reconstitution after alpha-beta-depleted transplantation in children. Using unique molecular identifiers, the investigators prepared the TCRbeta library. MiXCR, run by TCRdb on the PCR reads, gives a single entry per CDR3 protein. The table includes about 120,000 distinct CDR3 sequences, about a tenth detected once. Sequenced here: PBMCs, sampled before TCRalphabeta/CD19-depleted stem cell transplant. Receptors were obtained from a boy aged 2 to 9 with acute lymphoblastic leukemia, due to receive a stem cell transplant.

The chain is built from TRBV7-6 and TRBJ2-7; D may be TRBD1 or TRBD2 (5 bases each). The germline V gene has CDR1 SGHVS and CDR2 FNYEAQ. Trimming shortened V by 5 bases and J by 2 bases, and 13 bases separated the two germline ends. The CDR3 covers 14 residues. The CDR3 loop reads CASSLRDGTYEQYF. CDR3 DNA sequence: TGTGCCAGCAGCCTTAGGGACGGGACCTACGAGCAGTACTTC. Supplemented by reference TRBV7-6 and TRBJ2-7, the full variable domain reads GAGVSQSPRYKVTKRGQDVALRCDPISGHVSLYWYRQALGQGPEFLTYFNYEAQQDKSGLPNDRFSAERPEGSISTLTIQRTEQRDSAMYRCASSLRDGTYEQYFGPGTRLTVT.

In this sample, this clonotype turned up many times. CDR3 region: CASTPTSGDYNEQFF. CDR3 DNA sequence: TGTGCCAGCACCCCTACTAGCGGGGATTACAATGAGCAGTTCTTC. V gene TRBV12-3 or TRBV12-4 combines with J gene TRBJ2-1, with 10 bases aligning to TRBD2. The length of the CDR3 is 15 residues. V gave up 7 bases and J gave up 4 bases; unmatched junction bases: 7.

The CDR3 sequence is CASSFSSESYNEQFF. CDR3 in DNA: TGCGCCAGCAGCTTCAGTAGCGAGTCCTACAATGAGCAGTTCTTC. J is TRBJ2-1 and V is TRBV5-1; D is perhaps TRBD2 (5 bases). Germline CDR1 and CDR2: SGHRS and YFSETQ. Trimming took off 2 bases at V and 1 base at J, with 10 bases between the two ends. The CDR3 consists of 15 residues.

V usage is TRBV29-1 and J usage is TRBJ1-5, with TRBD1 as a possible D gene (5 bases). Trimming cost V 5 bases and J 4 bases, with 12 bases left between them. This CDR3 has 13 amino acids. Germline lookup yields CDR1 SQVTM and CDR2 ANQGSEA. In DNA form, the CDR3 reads TGCAGCGTTTTGGTAGGGACGAATCAGCCCCAGCATTTT. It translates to CSVLVGTNQPQHF.

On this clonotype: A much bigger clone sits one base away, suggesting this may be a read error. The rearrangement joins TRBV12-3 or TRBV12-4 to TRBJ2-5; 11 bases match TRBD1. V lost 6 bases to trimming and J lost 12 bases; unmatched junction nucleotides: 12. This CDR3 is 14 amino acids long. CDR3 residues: CASSGQGALAAKYF. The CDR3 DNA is TGTGCCAGCAGCGGACAGGGGGCGCTTGCGGCCAAGTACTTC.

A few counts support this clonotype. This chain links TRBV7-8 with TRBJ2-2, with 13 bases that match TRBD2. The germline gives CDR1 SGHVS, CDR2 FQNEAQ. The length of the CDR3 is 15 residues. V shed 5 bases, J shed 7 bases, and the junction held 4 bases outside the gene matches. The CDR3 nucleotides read TGTGCCAGCAGCCCACGGACTAGCGGGGGCGGGGAGCTGTTTTTT. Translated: CASSPRTSGGGELFF.

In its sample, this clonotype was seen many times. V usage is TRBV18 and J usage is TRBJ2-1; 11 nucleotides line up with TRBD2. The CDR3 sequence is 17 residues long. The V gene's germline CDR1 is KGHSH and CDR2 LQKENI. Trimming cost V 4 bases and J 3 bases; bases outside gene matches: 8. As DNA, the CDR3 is TGTGCCAGCTCACATACCACAGGACTAGCGGGCTACAATGAGCAGTTCTTC. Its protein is CASSHTTGLAGYNEQFF.

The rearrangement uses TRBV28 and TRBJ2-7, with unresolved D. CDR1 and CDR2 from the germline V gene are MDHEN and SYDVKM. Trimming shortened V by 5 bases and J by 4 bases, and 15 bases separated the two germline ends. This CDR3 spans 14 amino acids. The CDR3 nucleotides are TGTGCCAGCAGTAGCCCTCGAGTGTCATACGAGCAGTACTTC. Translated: CASSSPRVSYEQYF.

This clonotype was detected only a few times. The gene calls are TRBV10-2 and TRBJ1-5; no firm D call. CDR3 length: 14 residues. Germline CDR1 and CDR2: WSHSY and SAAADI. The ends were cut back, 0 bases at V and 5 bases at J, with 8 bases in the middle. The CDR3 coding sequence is TGCGCCAGCAGTGAGTCCTGGGGATATCAGCCCCAGCATTTT. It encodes CASSESWGYQPQHF.

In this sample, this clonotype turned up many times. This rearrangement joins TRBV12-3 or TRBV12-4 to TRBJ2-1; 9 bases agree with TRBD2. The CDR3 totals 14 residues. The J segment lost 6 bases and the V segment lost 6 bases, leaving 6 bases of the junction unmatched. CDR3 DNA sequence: TGTGCCAGCAGGGCCGGGACTAGCCTCAATGAGCAGTTCTTC. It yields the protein CASRAGTSLNEQFF.

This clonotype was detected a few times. Here the CDR3 DNA reads TGTGCCAGCAGCCGCCAACAGGGCTCTGAAGCTTTCTTT. The encoded protein is CASSRQQGSEAFF. The V and J genes are TRBV12-3 or TRBV12-4 and TRBJ1-1, with D possibly TRBD1 on 6 matching bases. This CDR3 has 13 residues. The V and J ends lost 6 bases and 6 bases respectively, with 14 bases between them.

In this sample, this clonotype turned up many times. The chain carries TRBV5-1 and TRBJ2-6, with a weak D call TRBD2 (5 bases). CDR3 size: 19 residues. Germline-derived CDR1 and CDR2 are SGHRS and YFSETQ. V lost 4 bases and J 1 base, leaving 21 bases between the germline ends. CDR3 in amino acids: CASSAGGQSGYSGANVLTF. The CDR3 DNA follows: TGCGCCAGCAGCGCAGGCGGGCAGTCCGGTTATTCTGGGGCCAACGTCCTGACTTTC.

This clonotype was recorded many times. CDR3 in DNA: TGTGCCAGCCTTATTACGGGAGGAGGTTTGAAAACCGGGGAGCTGTTTTTT. This gives the protein CASLITGGGLKTGELFF. The V and J genes are TRBV6-5 and TRBJ2-2, with 7 bases matching TRBD2. The CDR3 runs 17 residues. The germline V gene has CDR1 MNHEY and CDR2 SVGAGI. J lost 5 bases, V lost 8 bases, and 17 bases had no gene match.

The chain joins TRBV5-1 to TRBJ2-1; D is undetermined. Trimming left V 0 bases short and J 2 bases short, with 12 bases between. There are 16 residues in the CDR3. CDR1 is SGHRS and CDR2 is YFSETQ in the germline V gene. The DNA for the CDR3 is TGCGCCAGCAGCTTGGGCCCCCAACGGACCTACAATGAGCAGTTCTTC. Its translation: CASSLGPQRTYNEQFF.

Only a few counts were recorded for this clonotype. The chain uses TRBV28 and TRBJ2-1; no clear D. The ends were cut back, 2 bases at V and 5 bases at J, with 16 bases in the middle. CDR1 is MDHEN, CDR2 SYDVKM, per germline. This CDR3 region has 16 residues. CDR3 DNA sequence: TGTGCCAGCAGTTTAATATTAGATCAGGTTCACAATGAGCAGTTCTTC. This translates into CASSLILDQVHNEQFF.

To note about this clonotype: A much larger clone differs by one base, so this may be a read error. In DNA form, the CDR3 reads TGCGTCAGCAGCTCGACGACAGGATTCCAAGAGACCCAGTACTTC. It translates to CVSSSTTGFQETQYF. The rearrangement uses TRBV5-1 and TRBJ2-5, with a tentative D call TRBD1 (6 bases). CDR3 length: 15 amino acids. Germline V gives CDR1 SGHRS, CDR2 YFSETQ.